These T cell receptor beta chains were read from a single sample in a study of blood T cell repertoires in COVID-19. Profiling relied on immunoSEQ multiplex PCR, and the TCRdb table lists in-frame clones only, not all of them. The sample records roughly 50,000 clones, around 78% being singletons. Source material: peripheral blood. The receptors come from a human donor in a cohort sampled during active COVID-19. Both conserved end residues are part of each CDR3. D genes are given only for firm matches. Clone size appears in some rows only: once, few, many, or a class for an expanded clone.

cdr3_aa: CASSSSMQGSYEQYF; cdr3_nt: TGTGCCAGCAGTTCGTCGATGCAGGGCTCCTACGAGCAGTACTTC; clone_size: once; v_call: TRBV27; j_call: TRBJ2-7; d_call: NA
cdr3_aa: CASSLTVNTEAFF; cdr3_nt: TGTGCCAGCAGCTTGACAGTGAACACTGAAGCTTTCTTT; clone_size: NA; v_call: TRBV11-3; j_call: TRBJ1-1; d_call: NA
cdr3_aa: CASSYSRQGSSYEQYF; cdr3_nt: TGTGCCAGCAGTTACTCCCGGCAGGGATCCTCCTACGAGCAGTACTTC; clone_size: NA; v_call: TRBV6-6; j_call: TRBJ2-7; d_call: NA
cdr3_aa: CASSQGAGELFF; cdr3_nt: TGTGCCAGCAGCCAGGGGGCCGGGGAGCTGTTTTTT; clone_size: NA; v_call: TRBV6-2/TRBV6-3; j_call: TRBJ2-2; d_call: TRBD1
cdr3_aa: CAWSLRGPGTGGNQPQHF; cdr3_nt: TGTGCCTGGAGTTTAAGAGGCCCCGGGACAGGGGGCAATCAGCCCCAGCATTTT; clone_size: once; v_call: TRBV30; j_call: TRBJ1-5; d_call: TRBD1
cdr3_aa: CASSLRGGEGQPQHF; cdr3_nt: TGTGCCAGCAGCTTAAGGGGGGGCGAGGGACAGCCCCAGCATTTT; clone_size: NA; v_call: TRBV7-2; j_call: TRBJ1-5; d_call: NA
cdr3_aa: CASSLYRLGGDEKLFF; cdr3_nt: TGTGCCAGCAGTTTATACCGACTCGGGGGAGATGAAAAACTGTTTTTT; clone_size: NA; v_call: TRBV27; j_call: TRBJ1-4; d_call: NA
cdr3_aa: CASSIDSLYGYTF; cdr3_nt: TGTGCCAGTAGTATAGATTCACTCTATGGCTACACCTTC; clone_size: NA; v_call: TRBV19; j_call: TRBJ1-2; d_call: NA
cdr3_aa: CASSPRQGDTQYF; cdr3_nt: TGCGCCAGCAGCCCCCGACAAGGAGATACGCAGTATTTT; clone_size: few; v_call: TRBV4-3; j_call: TRBJ2-3; d_call: NA
cdr3_aa: CASSQDVSRGQGYEQYF; cdr3_nt: TGCGCCAGCAGCCAAGATGTTAGCCGGGGACAGGGGTACGAGCAGTACTTC; clone_size: NA; v_call: TRBV4-1; j_call: TRBJ2-7; d_call: TRBD1
cdr3_aa: CASMRDGETQYF; cdr3_nt: TGTGCCAGCATGCGGGACGGGGAGACCCAGTACTTC; clone_size: NA; v_call: TRBV2; j_call: TRBJ2-5; d_call: NA
cdr3_aa: CAISESGRNYGYTF; cdr3_nt: TGTGCCATCAGTGAGTCGGGCAGAAACTATGGCTACACCTTC; clone_size: NA; v_call: TRBV10-3; j_call: TRBJ1-2; d_call: NA